Reported below is one T cell receptor beta chain. The entry originates in a study of blood T cell repertoires in COVID-19. Across the study: Acute-phase and convalescent COVID-19 samples originated in the United States, Italy and Spain. T cells, B-cell-depleted T cells, or PBMCs provided the cDNA or gDNA that served as material.

Per the authors' pipeline: Reference gene primer amplification gave estimated nucleated cell counts. Data came from immunoSEQ multiplex PCR; TCRdb stores just in-frame clones and leaves some out. The V and J calls and clone size come from that table; D and trimming were worked out from the DNA. Counted here are some 100,000 clones, roughly 88% occurring once; the ten biggest clones make up 25%. The CDR3 contains 13 residues. CDR1 is LNHDA and CDR2 is SQIVND in the germline V gene (reference sequence). V lost 4 bases and J 0 bases, leaving 6 bases between the germline ends. The chain recombines TRBV19 with TRBJ1-1; no firm D call. The source of this sequence is a human donor in a cohort sampled during active COVID-19. What was sequenced was peripheral blood. CDR3 sequence: CASSTTLNTEAFF. For the CDR3, the DNA is TGTGCCAGTAGTACAACACTGAACACTGAAGCTTTCTTT.